The clone carrying this T cell receptor beta chain was seen at least ten times. Its antigen is not identified. The length of the CDR3 is 14 residues. V was trimmed by 4 bases and J by 1 base, leaving 10 bases between them. Per germline, CDR1 SGHTA and CDR2 FQGNSA. The entry originates in a study of Graves' ophthalmopathy and Graves' hyperthyroidism. Study-level findings and limits: In blood appeared most of the expanded thyroid clonotypes whose frequency exceeded 0.001.

TCR beta CDR3 amplification used RNA transcripts. After a first-round RT-PCR with HTBI primers, a second-round multiplex PCR was run. TCRdb reprocessed the multiplex PCR reads via MiXCR and lists one record per CDR3 protein. This table has 500,000 to 700,000 distinct CDR3 sequences, 22% appearing once. Among the hyperthyroidism patients, all were newly diagnosed, aged 18 to 65, with under 2 months' duration. Orbital computed tomography, together with clinical symptoms, serum thyroxine, TRAb and thyroid ultrasound, was used for diagnosis. This receptor was obtained from a woman under 30 with stable Graves' hyperthyroidism. Some clones in this sample may be carry-over from other donors' samples. The V call is TRBV7-2, the J call TRBJ2-5; either TRBD1 or TRBD2 may fit D (5 bases each). The sample consisted of peripheral blood. CDR3 region: CASSSGQIQETQYF. CDR3 sequence (DNA): TGTGCCAGCAGCTCGGGGCAGATCCAAGAGACCCAGTACTTC.